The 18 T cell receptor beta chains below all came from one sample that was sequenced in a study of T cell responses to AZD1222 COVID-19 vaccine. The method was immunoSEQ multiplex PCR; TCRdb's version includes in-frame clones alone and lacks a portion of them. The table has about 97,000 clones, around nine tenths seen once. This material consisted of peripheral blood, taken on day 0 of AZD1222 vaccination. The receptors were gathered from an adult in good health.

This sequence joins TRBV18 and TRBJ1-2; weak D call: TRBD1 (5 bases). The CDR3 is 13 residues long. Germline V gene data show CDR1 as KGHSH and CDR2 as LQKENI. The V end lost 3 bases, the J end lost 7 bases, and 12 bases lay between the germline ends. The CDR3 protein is CASSPSTDFGYTF. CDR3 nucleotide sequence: TGTGCCAGCTCACCGTCGACAGATTTTGGCTACACCTTC.

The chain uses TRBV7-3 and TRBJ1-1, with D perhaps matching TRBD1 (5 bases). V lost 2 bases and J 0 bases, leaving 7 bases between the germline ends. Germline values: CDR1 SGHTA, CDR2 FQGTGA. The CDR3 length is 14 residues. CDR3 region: CASSLGGVNTEAFF. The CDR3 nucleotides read TGTGCCAGCAGCTTAGGAGGGGTGAACACTGAAGCTTTCTTT.

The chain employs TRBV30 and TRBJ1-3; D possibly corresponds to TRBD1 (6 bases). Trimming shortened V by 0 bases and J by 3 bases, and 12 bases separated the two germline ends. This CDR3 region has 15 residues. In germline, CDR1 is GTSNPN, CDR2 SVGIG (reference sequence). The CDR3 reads CAWSVPTGIGNTIYF. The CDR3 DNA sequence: TGTGCCTGGAGTGTACCTACAGGGATTGGAAACACCATATATTTT.

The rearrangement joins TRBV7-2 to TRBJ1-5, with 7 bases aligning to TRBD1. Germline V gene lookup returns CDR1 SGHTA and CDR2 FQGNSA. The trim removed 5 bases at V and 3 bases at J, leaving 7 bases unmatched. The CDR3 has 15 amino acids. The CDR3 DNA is TGTGCCAGCAGCCAACAGAGGGGGCCCAATCAGCCCCAGCATTTT. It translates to CASSQQRGPNQPQHF.

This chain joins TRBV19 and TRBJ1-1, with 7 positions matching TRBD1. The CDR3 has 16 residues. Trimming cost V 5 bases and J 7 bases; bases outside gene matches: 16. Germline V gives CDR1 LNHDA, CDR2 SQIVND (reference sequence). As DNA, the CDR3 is TGTGCCAGTAGTTTTAGACTTCTACAGGGGCAAAGTGAAGCTTTCTTT. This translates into CASSFRLLQGQSEAFF.

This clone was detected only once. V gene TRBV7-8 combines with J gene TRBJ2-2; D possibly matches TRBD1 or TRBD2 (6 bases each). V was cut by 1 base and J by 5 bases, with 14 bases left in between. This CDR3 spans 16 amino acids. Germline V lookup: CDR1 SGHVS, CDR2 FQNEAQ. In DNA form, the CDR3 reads TGTGCCAGCAGCTTAGTTGTGGGGGCGGGGACCGGGGAGCTGTTTTTT. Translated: CASSLVVGAGTGELFF.

CDR3 nucleotide sequence: TGTGCCAGCATGCTCGGGGGGGCTTCCTACGAGCAGTACTTC. It specifies CASMLGGASYEQYF. The J gene is TRBJ2-7, the V gene TRBV28; 8 positions agree with TRBD2. CDR3 size: 14 residues. Germline V gene lookup returns CDR1 MDHEN and CDR2 SYDVKM. J lost 1 base, V lost 7 bases, and 6 bases had no gene match.

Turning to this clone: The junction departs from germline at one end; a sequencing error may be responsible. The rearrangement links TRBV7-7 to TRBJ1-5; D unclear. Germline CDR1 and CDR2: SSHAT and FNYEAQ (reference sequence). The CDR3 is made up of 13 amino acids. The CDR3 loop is CASSVDLNQPQHF. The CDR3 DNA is TGTGCTAGCAGCGTGGACCTCAATCAGCCCCAGCATTTT.

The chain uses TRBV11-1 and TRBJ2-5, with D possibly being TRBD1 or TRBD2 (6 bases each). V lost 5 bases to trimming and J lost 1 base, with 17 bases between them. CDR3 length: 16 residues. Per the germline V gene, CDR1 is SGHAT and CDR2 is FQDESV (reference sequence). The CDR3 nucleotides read TGTGCCAGCAGCGAGGGGGTCTCTAGCGCCCAAGAGACCCAGTACTTC. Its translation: CASSEGVSSAQETQYF.

The CDR3: CASSPMAGGNMNTEAFF. The CDR3 DNA follows: TGTGCCAGCTCACCAATGGCAGGGGGAAACATGAACACTGAAGCTTTCTTT. The V call is TRBV18, the J call TRBJ1-1; TRBD1 agrees at 7 bases. The CDR3 has 17 residues. CDR1 KGHSH and CDR2 LQKENI come from the germline V gene. The J segment lost 0 bases and the V segment lost 2 bases, leaving 9 bases of the junction unmatched.

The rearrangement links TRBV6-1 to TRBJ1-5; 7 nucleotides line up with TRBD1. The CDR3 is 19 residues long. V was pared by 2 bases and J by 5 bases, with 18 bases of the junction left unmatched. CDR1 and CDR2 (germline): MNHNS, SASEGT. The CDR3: CASSETIGGGQTTYQPQHF. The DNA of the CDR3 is TGTGCCAGCAGTGAAACGATAGGGGGGGGACAGACCACATATCAGCCCCAGCATTTT.

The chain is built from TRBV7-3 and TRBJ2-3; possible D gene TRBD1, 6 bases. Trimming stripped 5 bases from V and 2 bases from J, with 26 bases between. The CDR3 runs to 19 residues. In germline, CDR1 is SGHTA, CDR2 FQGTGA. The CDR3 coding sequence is TGTGCCAGCAGCCTCCGAAATCCTGGGACATTTTCGAACACAGATACGCAGTATTTT. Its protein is CASSLRNPGTFSNTDTQYF.

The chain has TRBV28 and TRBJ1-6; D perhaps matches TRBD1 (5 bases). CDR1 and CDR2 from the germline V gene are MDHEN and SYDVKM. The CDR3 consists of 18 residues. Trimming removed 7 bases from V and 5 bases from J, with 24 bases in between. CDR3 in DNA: TGTGCCAGCACCTGGGGACCAGGACGCGTTGGTCATAATTCACCCCTCCACTTT. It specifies CASTWGPGRVGHNSPLHF. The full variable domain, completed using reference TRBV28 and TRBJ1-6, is DVKVTQSSRYLVKRTGEKVFLECVQDMDHENMFWYRQDPGLGLRLIYFSYDVKMKEKGDIPEGYSVSREKKERFSLILESASTNQTSMYLCASTWGPGRVGHNSPLHFGNGTRLTVT.

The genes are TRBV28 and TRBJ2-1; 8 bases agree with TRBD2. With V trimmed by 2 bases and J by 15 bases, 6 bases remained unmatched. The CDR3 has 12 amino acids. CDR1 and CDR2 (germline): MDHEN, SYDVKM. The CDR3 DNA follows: TGTGCCAGCAGTTTAAGGCGGGGGGAGGGGTTCTTC. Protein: CASSLRRGEGFF.

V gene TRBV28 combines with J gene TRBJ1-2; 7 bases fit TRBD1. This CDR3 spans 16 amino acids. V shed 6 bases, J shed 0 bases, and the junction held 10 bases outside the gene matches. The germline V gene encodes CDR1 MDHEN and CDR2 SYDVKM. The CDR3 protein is CASRRPGTVANYGYTF. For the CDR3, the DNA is TGTGCCAGCAGACGACCCGGGACAGTCGCTAACTATGGCTACACCTTC.

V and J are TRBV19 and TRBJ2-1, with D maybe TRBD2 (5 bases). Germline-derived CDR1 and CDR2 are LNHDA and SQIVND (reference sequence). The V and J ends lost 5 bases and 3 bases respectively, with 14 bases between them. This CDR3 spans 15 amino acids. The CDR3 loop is CASSPDWSLYNEQFF. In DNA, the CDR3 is TGTGCCAGTAGTCCGGACTGGAGCCTCTACAATGAGCAGTTCTTC.

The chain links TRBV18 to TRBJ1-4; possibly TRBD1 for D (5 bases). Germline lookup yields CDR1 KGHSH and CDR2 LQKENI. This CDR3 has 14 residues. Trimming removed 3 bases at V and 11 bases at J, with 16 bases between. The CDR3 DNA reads TGTGCCAGCTCACCGTCTGCGACGGGGGGGAAACTGTTTTTT. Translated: CASSPSATGGKLFF. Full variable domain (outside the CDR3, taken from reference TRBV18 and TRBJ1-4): NAGVMQNPRHLVRRRGQEARLRCSPMKGHSHVYWYRQLPEEGLKFMVYLQKENIIDESGMPKERFSAEFPKEGPSILRIQQVVRGDSAAYFCASSPSATGGKLFFGSGTQLSVL.

The CDR3 DNA is TGTGCCAGTAGGTGGACGAGCTCCTATAATTCACCCCTCCACTTT. It yields the protein CASRWTSSYNSPLHF. The chain uses TRBV19 and TRBJ1-6, with D hard to call. The germline V gene encodes CDR1 LNHDA and CDR2 SQIVND (reference sequence). Trimming pared 6 bases from V and 0 bases from J, leaving 9 bases between. The CDR3 consists of 15 residues.